This T cell receptor beta chain was obtained from a study of blood T cell repertoires in COVID-19. As for the study in general: The United States, Italy and Spain supplied acute and convalescent COVID-19 samples.

As processed by the authors: Estimates of nucleated cell counts were drawn from the amplification of reference gene primers. Libraries were prepared by immunoSEQ multiplex PCR; TCRdb keeps only in-frame clonotypes and omits some of them. That table furnishes V, J and clone size, whereas the DNA furnished D and trimming. Of some 87,000 clones in the sample, over 70% were seen once. The CDR3 loop spans 15 amino acids. V was pared by 2 bases and J by 6 bases, with 16 bases between. Germline CDR1 is SGHDT and CDR2 is YYEEEE. Sequenced material: peripheral blood. This TCR derives from a man aged 80 or over with active or convalescent COVID-19. This chain joins TRBV5-6 and TRBJ2-3, with D perhaps matching TRBD2 (5 bases). The CDR3 nucleotides read TGTGCCAGCAGCTTTGGAGGTCTTCCCCCGGATACGCAGTATTTT. It translates to CASSFGGLPPDTQYF.